Listed here are 23 T cell receptor beta chains from one sample, sequenced in a study of T cells in Graves' hyperthyroidism and ophthalmopathy. Amplification targeted TCR beta CDR3 regions from RNA transcripts. The primer set for the first-round RT-PCR of the TCR CDR3 was HTBI. TCRdb reanalysed the multiplex PCR reads using MiXCR and keeps one entry per CDR3 protein. This table holds 600,000 to 750,000 distinct CDR3 sequences, about 18% found once. Material: blood. Receptors originate from a man aged 45-65 years with Graves' hyperthyroidism.

In this sample, this clonotype turned up many times. The chain links TRBV2 to TRBJ2-3; TRBD2 matches at 8 bases. V shed 1 base, J shed 7 bases, and the junction held 4 bases outside the gene matches. CDR1 SNHLY and CDR2 FYNNEI come from the germline V gene. CDR3 length: 14 residues. DNA for the CDR3: TGTGCCAGCAGTGAAGGGGGCGGGAGGCATACGCAGTATTTT. It translates to CASSEGGGRHTQYF.

This clonotype was detected ten times or more. The rearrangement joins TRBV20-1 to TRBJ2-1; TRBD2 aligns across 8 bases. Germline CDR1 reads DFQATT; CDR2 reads SNEGSKA (reference sequence). Trimming at V came to 5 bases and at J to 7 bases, leaving 16 bases not matched to a gene. The CDR3 totals 16 residues. The CDR3 DNA reads as TGCAGTGCTGGGACCGGAGCGGGAGCTGGGGGTAATGAGCAGTTCTTC. This encodes CSAGTGAGAGGNEQFF.

This clonotype has at least ten counts. The rearrangement links TRBV12-3 or TRBV12-4 to TRBJ1-2; D ambiguous. Trimming left V 5 bases short and J 5 bases short, with 12 bases between. The CDR3 spans 13 residues. The CDR3 nucleotides are TGTGCCAGCAGTGTGGAGCCGTATTATGGCTACACCTTC. It is translated as CASSVEPYYGYTF.

The chain uses TRBV3-1 and TRBJ2-1, with a possible D match to TRBD2 (6 bases). Germline CDR1 is LGHDT and CDR2 is YNNKEL (reference sequence). The V gene lost 2 bases and the J gene lost 4 bases, with 9 bases spanning the gap. This CDR3 has 14 residues. CDR3 sequence (DNA): TGTGCCAGCAGCCAACGGACTACGTACAATGAGCAGTTCTTC. Translated, it gives CASSQRTTYNEQFF.

This clonotype was observed many times. The chain is built from TRBV27 and TRBJ2-7; no reliable D call. The CDR3 totals 15 residues. Germline V CDR1 and CDR2: MNHEY, SMNVEV (reference sequence). V lost 5 bases and J 0 bases, leaving 14 bases between the germline ends. The CDR3, as DNA: TGTGCCAGCAGTACTATTGACCCGAGCTCCTACGAGCAGTACTTC. Encoded protein: CASSTIDPSSYEQYF.

This clonotype was recorded many times. This rearrangement joins TRBV12-3 or TRBV12-4 to TRBJ2-1, with 16 bases lining up with TRBD2. V was pared by 7 bases and J by 3 bases, with 6 bases of the junction left unmatched. The CDR3 sequence is 17 residues long. The CDR3 DNA follows: TGTGCCAGCACCGAGGGGACTAGCGGGAGGGGCTACAATGAGCAGTTCTTC. It specifies CASTEGTSGRGYNEQFF.

This clonotype showed up many times. The chain couples TRBV28 to TRBJ2-7; no reliable D call. Germline V gives CDR1 MDHEN, CDR2 SYDVKM. V lost 6 bases to trimming and J lost 3 bases, with 6 bases between them. The CDR3 sequence is 11 residues long. The CDR3 reads CASREFYEQYF. The CDR3 nucleotides are TGTGCCAGCAGGGAGTTCTACGAGCAGTACTTC.

As for this clonotype: Germline and junction disagree at one end, which may indicate a read error. The rearrangement uses TRBV6-5 and TRBJ1-1, with a weak D call TRBD1 (5 bases). The germline CDR1 and CDR2 sequences are MNHEY and SVGAGI. The CDR3 sequence is 13 residues long. The CDR3 here is CASSSQVKTEAFF. CDR3 DNA sequence: TGTGCCAGCAGTTCACAGGTGAAGACTGAAGCTTTCTTT.

This clonotype has at least ten counts. The gene calls are TRBV12-3 or TRBV12-4 and TRBJ1-3, with 8 bases that match TRBD1. V shed 5 bases and J 0 bases; nucleotides not matched to a gene: 6. The CDR3 totals 16 residues. This CDR3 reads CASSPDRGHSGNTIYF. The CDR3 coding sequence is TGTGCCAGCAGTCCTGACAGGGGACACTCTGGAAACACCATATATTTT.

Concerning this clonotype: A much bigger clone sits one base away, suggesting this may be a read error. The chain recombines TRBV3-2 with TRBJ2-7. TRBV3-2 is a known pseudogene. The CDR3 loop spans 13 amino acids. The CDR3 region is CARSHFQPHEQYF. The CDR3 DNA reads as TGTGCCCGCAGCCACTTCCAACCCCACGAGCAGTACTTC.

The chain uses TRBV11-2 and TRBJ2-5; 9 nucleotides match TRBD1. The V gene's germline CDR1 is SGHAT and CDR2 FQNNGV. After removal of 3 bases from V and 5 bases from J, the junction contained 7 bases not matched to a gene. CDR3 length equals 15 residues. As DNA, the CDR3 is TGTGCCAGCAGCTTGGTTACAGGGGGCAGGGAGACCCAGTACTTC. Amino acids: CASSLVTGGRETQYF. Full variable domain (rest looked up from reference TRBV11-2 and TRBJ2-5): EAGVAQSPRYKIIEKRQSVAFWCNPISGHATLYWYQQILGQGPKLLIQFQNNGVVDDSQLPKDRFSAERLKGVDSTLKIQPAKLEDSAVYLCASSLVTGGRETQYFGPGTRLLVL.

The chain has TRBV3-1 and TRBJ2-3; D not certain. Trimming left V 4 bases short and J 10 bases short, with 15 bases between. CDR1 is LGHDT and CDR2 is YNNKEL in the germline V gene (reference sequence). The CDR3 spans 13 residues. The CDR3 sequence is CASSLNGIPAQYF. Here the CDR3 DNA reads TGTGCCAGCAGCCTAAACGGAATTCCGGCGCAGTATTTT.

The chain is built from TRBV30 and TRBJ2-2, with 9 bases aligning to TRBD1. Germline CDR1 GTSNPN, CDR2 SVGIG (reference sequence). V was pared by 2 bases and J by 3 bases, with 7 bases of the junction left unmatched. The CDR3 extends over 16 amino acids. DNA of the CDR3: TGTGCCTGGAGTCCCCGGGACAGGGCCGACACCGGGGAGCTGTTTTTT. This encodes CAWSPRDRADTGELFF.

The chain links TRBV6-1 to TRBJ2-7, with 8 bases that match TRBD1. The V gene's germline CDR1 is MNHNS and CDR2 SASEGT. The CDR3 has 15 amino acids. The trim removed 4 bases at V and 9 bases at J, leaving 14 bases unmatched. CDR3 bases: TGTGCCAGCAGTGTAATCCGGGACAGGTCTTCTGGGCAGTACTTC. This gives the protein CASSVIRDRSSGQYF.

This clonotype was counted ten times or more. The V gene is TRBV3-1, the J gene TRBJ2-7, with 11 bases aligning to TRBD2. Unmatched junction bases numbered 4, after V lost 2 bases and J lost 4 bases. Germline V gene lookup returns CDR1 LGHDT and CDR2 YNNKEL (reference sequence). This CDR3 comprises 15 residues. As DNA, the CDR3 is TGTGCCAGCAGCCAACGGGGACTAGCGGTTTACGAGCAGTACTTC. This codes for CASSQRGLAVYEQYF.

The chain carries TRBV9 and TRBJ2-7; D unresolved. V was clipped by 0 bases and J by 0 bases, with 10 bases between them. Germline lookup yields CDR1 SGDLS and CDR2 YYNGEE. The CDR3 covers 15 residues. This CDR3 is CASSVESGPSYEQYF. The CDR3 DNA follows: TGTGCCAGCAGCGTAGAATCAGGTCCCTCCTACGAGCAGTACTTC.

This sequence joins TRBV7-2 and TRBJ2-3, with 7 nucleotides matching TRBD2. After removal of 2 bases from V and 2 bases from J, the junction contained 7 bases not matched to a gene. The CDR3 has 16 amino acids. The germline V gene has CDR1 SGHTA and CDR2 FQGNSA. The CDR3 nucleotides read TGTGCCAGCAGCTTACAGGCGAGCGGGACCACAGATACGCAGTATTTT. Translation gives CASSLQASGTTDTQYF.

The chain uses TRBV5-6 and TRBJ2-3, with D maybe TRBD2 (5 bases). Trimming left V 6 bases short and J 4 bases short, with 12 bases between. The CDR3 loop spans 13 amino acids. Germline V gene lookup returns CDR1 SGHDT and CDR2 YYEEEE. DNA of the CDR3: TGTGCCAGCATCGGGGTCCGGGCAGATACGCAGTATTTT. Its protein product is CASIGVRADTQYF.

This clonotype was picked up many times. V is TRBV28 and J is TRBJ2-7, with D tentatively TRBD1 (6 bases). The CDR3 is made up of 14 amino acids. Germline V gene sequence: CDR1 MDHEN, CDR2 SYDVKM. The ends were cut back, 5 bases at V and 6 bases at J, with 17 bases in the middle. The CDR3 region has the DNA TGTGCCAGCAGTCCCGCTCCGGGACAACGCGAGCAGTACTTC. Translation: CASSPAPGQREQYF.

The CDR3 DNA follows: TGTGCCAGCAGCTTTGAGGACTCTAGCTCTGGAAACACCATATATTTT. Its translation: CASSFEDSSSGNTIYF. The V call is TRBV7-9, the J call TRBJ1-3; D is ambiguous. With 3 bases removed from V and 0 bases from J, the gap between germline ends came to 12 bases. The CDR3 runs to 16 residues. Germline V gives CDR1 SEHNR, CDR2 FQNEAQ (reference sequence).

At least ten counts were recorded for this clonotype. This chain connects TRBV6-1 to TRBJ2-1; no definite D call. This CDR3 is built from 11 residues. Trimming cost V 4 bases and J 8 bases, with 6 bases left between them. Per germline, CDR1 MNHNS and CDR2 SASEGT. In nucleotides, the CDR3 is TGTGCCAGCAGTGGCAGCGATGAGCAGTTCTTC. As protein: CASSGSDEQFF.

This clonotype was recorded many times. The gene calls are TRBV19 and TRBJ1-1; D possibly corresponds to TRBD1 (5 bases). V dropped 4 bases and J dropped 0 bases, with 9 bases sitting between them. The CDR3 contains 14 residues. Germline V gene data show CDR1 as LNHDA and CDR2 as SQIVND (reference sequence). The CDR3 spells CASSTTGMNTEAFF. The CDR3 DNA sequence: TGTGCCAGTAGTACTACAGGAATGAACACTGAAGCTTTCTTT.

The gene calls are TRBV6-5 and TRBJ2-1; TRBD1 matches 10 bases. Germline V CDR1 and CDR2: MNHEY, SVGAGI. Trimming at V came to 0 bases and at J to 9 bases, leaving 5 bases not matched to a gene. This CDR3 region has 15 residues. The CDR3 spells CASSYSGTGEAEQFF. The CDR3 DNA sequence: TGTGCCAGCAGTTACTCAGGGACAGGGGAGGCTGAGCAGTTCTTC.